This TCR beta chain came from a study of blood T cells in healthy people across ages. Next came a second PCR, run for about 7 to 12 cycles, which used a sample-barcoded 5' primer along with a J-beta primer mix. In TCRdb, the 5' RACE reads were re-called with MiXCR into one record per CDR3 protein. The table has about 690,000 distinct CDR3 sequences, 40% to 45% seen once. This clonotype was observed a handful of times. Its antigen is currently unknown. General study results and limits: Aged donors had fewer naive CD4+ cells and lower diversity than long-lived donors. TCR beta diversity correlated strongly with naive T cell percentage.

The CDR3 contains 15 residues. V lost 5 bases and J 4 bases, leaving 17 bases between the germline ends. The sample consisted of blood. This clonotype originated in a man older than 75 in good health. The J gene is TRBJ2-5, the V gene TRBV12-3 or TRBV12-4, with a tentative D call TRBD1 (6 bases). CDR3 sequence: CASSPQTGTRETQYF. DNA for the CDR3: TGTGCCAGCAGTCCACAAACAGGGACGCGAGAGACCCAGTACTTC.